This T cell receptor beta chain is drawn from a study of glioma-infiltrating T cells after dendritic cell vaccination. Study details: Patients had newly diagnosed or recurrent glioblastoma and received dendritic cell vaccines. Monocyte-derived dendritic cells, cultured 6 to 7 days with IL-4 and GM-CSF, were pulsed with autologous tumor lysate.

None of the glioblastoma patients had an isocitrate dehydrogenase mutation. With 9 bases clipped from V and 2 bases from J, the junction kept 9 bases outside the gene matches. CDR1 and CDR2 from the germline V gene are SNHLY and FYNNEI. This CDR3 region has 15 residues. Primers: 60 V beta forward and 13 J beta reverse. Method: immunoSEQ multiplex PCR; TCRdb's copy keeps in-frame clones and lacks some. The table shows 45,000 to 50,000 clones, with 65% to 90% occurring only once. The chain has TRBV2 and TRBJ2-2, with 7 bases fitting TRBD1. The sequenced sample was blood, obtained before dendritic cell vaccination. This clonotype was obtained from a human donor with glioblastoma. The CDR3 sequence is CARHRGDSNTGELFF. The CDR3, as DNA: TGTGCCAGACACCGAGGGGACAGTAACACCGGGGAGCTGTTTTTT.